This T cell receptor (beta chain) was captured by sequencing in a study of T cells in Graves' hyperthyroidism and ophthalmopathy. The CDR3 has 14 residues. Germline values: CDR1 MNHNS, CDR2 SASEGT. Losses at the gene ends were 8 bases for V and 1 base for J; bases not matched to a gene: 7. Study findings and constraints: Ophthalmopathy got predicted by the model a median approximately 6 months before its onset.

On the basis of clinical symptoms, serum thyroxine and TRAb, thyroid ultrasound and orbital computed tomography, diagnoses were made. Out of over 7.5 ml of fresh peripheral blood came the PBMCs. Researchers amplified the TCR beta CDR3 regions from RNA transcripts. The HTBI set primed first-round TCR CDR3 RT-PCR. TCRdb independently ran MiXCR on the multiplex PCR reads; one entry per CDR3 protein. The data hold roughly 700,000 distinct CDR3 sequences, with 15% to 20% observed a single time. With respect to this clonotype: Antigen specificity is unknown.

The material sequenced was blood. The genes are TRBV6-1 and TRBJ1-1; TRBD1 agrees at 7 bases. The sequence came from a man between 50 and 59 years old with Graves' hyperthyroidism. The CDR3 bases are TGTGCCAGCGGCCCAGGGGGGTGGAACACTGAAGCTTTCTTT. Amino acids: CASGPGGWNTEAFF.